One sample yielded the 24 T cell receptor beta chains listed below, sequenced in a study of shared clonotypes between healthy human individuals. The table came from immunoSEQ multiplex PCR; TCRdb's copy has only in-frame clones and leaves some out. Of roughly 1,000,000 clones in the sample, 75% to 85% were seen once. The sample was memory CD4+ T cells from PBMCs. Subset indicated: CD45RA-negative fraction. The receptor source for this set is a man aged 18 to 30 in good health. Some clones in this sample may be carry-over from other donors' samples.

The V call is TRBV28, the J call TRBJ2-1; tentatively, D is TRBD1 or TRBD2 (6 bases each). This CDR3 spans 14 amino acids. CDR1 MDHEN and CDR2 SYDVKM come from the germline V gene. V was clipped by 5 bases and J by 4 bases, with 12 bases between them. As DNA, the CDR3 is TGTGCCAGCAGTAAGGGGGGAGATTACAATGAGCAGTTCTTC. Protein sequence: CASSKGGDYNEQFF.

The count of this clone is one. The J gene is TRBJ1-5, the V gene TRBV30; D perhaps matches TRBD1 (6 bases). Germline CDR1 and CDR2: GTSNPN and SVGIG (reference sequence). V lost 0 bases to trimming and J lost 3 bases, with 12 bases between them. CDR3 size: 15 residues. The CDR3 spells CAWSVGRGDNQPQHF. The CDR3 region has the DNA TGTGCCTGGAGTGTGGGCAGGGGCGACAATCAGCCCCAGCATTTT.

This chain links TRBV12-5 with TRBJ2-1; 9 bases are shared with TRBD2. V trimming: 0 bases; J trimming: 6 bases; junction bases outside the gene matches: 6. The germline CDR1 and CDR2 sequences are LGHNT and FRNRAP. This CDR3 spans 16 amino acids. The CDR3 coding sequence is TGTGCTAGTGGTTTGGTACGACCAGCGGGAGGCAATGAGCAGTTCTTC. It codes for CASGLVRPAGGNEQFF.

The V and J genes are TRBV30 and TRBJ1-6, with TRBD1 as a possible D gene (5 bases). V was trimmed by 4 bases and J by 4 bases, leaving 14 bases between them. Germline CDR1 is GTSNPN and CDR2 is SVGIG (reference sequence). The CDR3 is made up of 15 amino acids. CDR3 nucleotides: TGTGCCTGGAAAACTCCGGGACCTTATAATTCACCCCTCCACTTT. As protein: CAWKTPGPYNSPLHF.

The rearrangement joins TRBV27 to TRBJ1-1, with a tentative D call TRBD1 (6 bases). The CDR3 is made up of 15 amino acids. V lost 5 bases, J lost 3 bases, and 16 bases lay in between. CDR1 is MNHEY and CDR2 is SMNVEV in the germline V gene (reference sequence). The CDR3 DNA follows: TGTGCCAGCAGTCCGTGGGGGGGCCAAGACACTGAAGCTTTCTTT. This encodes CASSPWGGQDTEAFF.

J is TRBJ2-1 and V is TRBV5-1; D unclear. V dropped 0 bases and J dropped 2 bases, with 9 bases sitting between them. CDR3 size: 15 residues. CDR1 and CDR2 from the germline V gene are SGHRS and YFSETQ. CDR3 DNA: TGCGCCAGCAGCTTGGCAGTATCACCCTACAATGAGCAGTTCTTC. It codes for CASSLAVSPYNEQFF.

The chain recombines TRBV7-8 with TRBJ2-1, with a tentative D call TRBD2 (5 bases). V was shortened by 5 bases and J by 7 bases, with 15 bases between the two germline ends. CDR3 size: 14 residues. Germline V gene lookup returns CDR1 SGHVS and CDR2 FQNEAQ. Here the CDR3 DNA reads TGTGCCAGCAGCCCCCAAGCGGCGGGTAATGAGCAGTTCTTC. Translating it yields CASSPQAAGNEQFF.

This clone was counted ten times or more. Other DNA variants within this sample encode the same CDR3. This chain uses TRBV30 with TRBJ2-5, with D unclear. CDR1 is GTSNPN, CDR2 SVGIG, per germline (reference sequence). This CDR3 is built from 10 residues. Trimming shortened V by 2 bases and J by 5 bases, and 3 bases separated the two germline ends. In nucleotides, the CDR3 is TGTGCCTGGAGTTCGGAGACCCAGTACTTC. Its protein is CAWSSETQYF.

The chain combines TRBV11-1 with TRBJ1-1; D not resolved. The CDR3 length is 13 residues. V was clipped by 5 bases and J by 3 bases, with 10 bases between them. CDR1 SGHAT and CDR2 FQDESV come from the germline V gene (reference sequence). The DNA for the CDR3 is TGTGCCAGCAGCCCACCCCTTCACACTGAAGCTTTCTTT. Its protein product is CASSPPLHTEAFF.

The CDR3: CASSDQPAGLTYNEQFF. CDR3 DNA sequence: TGTGCCAGCAGTGACCAACCGGCGGGCCTCACCTACAATGAGCAGTTCTTC. The J gene is TRBJ2-1, the V gene TRBV6-1; TRBD2 is a possible D gene (5 bases). Germline-derived CDR1 and CDR2 are MNHNS and SASEGT. V lost 3 bases and J lost 2, with 17 bases in between. The CDR3 is 17 residues long.

This clone was counted many times. The gene calls are TRBV11-2 and TRBJ1-1; D not certain. The CDR3 has 13 amino acids. Germline V gene sequence: CDR1 SGHAT, CDR2 FQNNGV. The V end was cut by 5 bases, the J end by 1 base, with 8 bases between. The CDR3 DNA reads TGTGCCAGCAGCCCTCACTGGAACACTGAAGCTTTCTTT. Translation: CASSPHWNTEAFF.

As to this clone: Other DNA sequences in the sample encode the same CDR3. The chain has TRBV29-1 and TRBJ1-2, with D perhaps TRBD1 (6 bases). This CDR3 is 14 amino acids long. Germline lookup yields CDR1 SQVTM and CDR2 ANQGSEA. Trimming left V 1 base short and J 0 bases short, with 9 bases between. CDR3 protein: CSVEGRGANYGYTF. In DNA, the CDR3 is TGCAGCGTTGAAGGGAGGGGGGCTAACTATGGCTACACCTTC.

J is TRBJ2-7 and V is TRBV29-1; D might be TRBD1 or TRBD2, each matching 6 bases. Between the trimmed V and J ends, which lost 3 bases and 3 bases, there was a span of 18 bases. Germline V gene sequence: CDR1 SQVTM, CDR2 ANQGSEA. CDR3 length equals 15 residues. DNA for the CDR3: TGCAGCGTTGATTCGAGGGGGGTATTGGGCTACGAGCAGTACTTC. Translated, it gives CSVDSRGVLGYEQYF.

This clone was seen a few times. This sequence joins TRBV7-6 and TRBJ2-1; 10 bases fit TRBD2. Germline V CDR1 and CDR2: SGHVS, FNYEAQ. The V segment lost 4 bases and the J segment 7 bases; nucleotides outside the gene matches: 13. CDR3 length equals 17 residues. The CDR3 region has the DNA TGTGCCAGCAGCTGGAGGGCCTCTAGCGGGAGAGGGAATGAGCAGTTCTTC. Translated: CASSWRASSGRGNEQFF.

The V call is TRBV4-1, the J call TRBJ2-6, with D hard to call. The V and J ends lost 0 bases and 0 bases respectively, with 12 bases between them. Per the germline V gene, CDR1 is MGHRA and CDR2 is YSYEKL. The CDR3 contains 18 residues. The CDR3 DNA sequence: TGCGCCAGCAGCCAAGATTCGAACAGACCCTCTGGGGCCAACGTCCTGACTTTC. Amino acids: CASSQDSNRPSGANVLTF.

This chain connects TRBV30 to TRBJ1-2; D gene ambiguous. V dropped 2 bases and J dropped 6 bases, with 19 bases sitting between them. Germline V CDR1 and CDR2: GTSNPN, SVGIG (reference sequence). The CDR3 sequence is 15 residues long. This CDR3 is CAWSRGVDFSHGYTF. The CDR3 DNA reads as TGTGCCTGGAGTCGTGGGGTGGATTTTTCCCATGGCTACACCTTC.

The V and J genes are TRBV4-1 and TRBJ2-3; 10 bases line up with TRBD2. This CDR3 region has 17 residues. Trimming at V came to 1 base and at J to 4 bases, leaving 8 bases not matched to a gene. Germline-derived CDR1 and CDR2 are MGHRA and YSYEKL. CDR3 in amino acids: CASSQVPLAGVPDTQYF. CDR3 DNA sequence: TGCGCCAGCAGCCAAGTCCCCCTAGCGGGAGTGCCAGATACGCAGTATTTT.

The CDR3 nucleotides read TGCGCCAGCAGCTTGGCAGGGATGCCTGGAAACACCATATATTTT. This encodes CASSLAGMPGNTIYF. V gene TRBV5-1 combines with J gene TRBJ1-3, with a weak D call TRBD1 (5 bases). The germline CDR1 and CDR2 sequences are SGHRS and YFSETQ. Trimming left V 0 bases short and J 2 bases short, with 9 bases between. CDR3 length equals 15 residues.

The DNA for the CDR3 is TGTGCCAGCTCACCACCGAGGCTAGCGGGAGCCAATGAGCAGTTCTTC. Its protein product is CASSPPRLAGANEQFF. The chain carries TRBV18 and TRBJ2-1, with 10 nucleotides matching TRBD2. This CDR3 is 16 amino acids long. CDR1 is KGHSH and CDR2 is LQKENI in the germline V gene. With V trimmed by 0 bases and J by 6 bases, 5 bases remained unmatched.

This clone was seen many times. Other DNA sequences of this sample code for an identical CDR3. This chain uses TRBV10-3 with TRBJ2-2, with TRBD2 matching 13 bases. V dropped 6 bases and J dropped 0; count of bases not matched to a gene: 4. From germline, CDR1 is ENHRY and CDR2 SYGVKD. CDR3 size: 17 residues. Written as DNA, the CDR3 is TGTGCCATCAGCCCCGGGACTAGCGGGGCGAACACCGGGGAGCTGTTTTTT. This sequence encodes CAISPGTSGANTGELFF.

V is TRBV28 and J is TRBJ2-1; tentative D call: TRBD1 (5 bases). V lost 6 bases to trimming and J lost 10 bases, with 13 bases between them. CDR3 size: 12 residues. Germline-derived CDR1 and CDR2 are MDHEN and SYDVKM. CDR3 DNA sequence: TGTGCCAGCAGCTGGTACCGACAGGAGCAGTTCTTC. Its translation: CASSWYRQEQFF.

This chain uses TRBV28 with TRBJ2-7, with 7 positions matching TRBD2. This CDR3 spans 12 amino acids. Germline V CDR1 and CDR2: MDHEN, SYDVKM. Germline trimming cut 7 bases from V and 3 bases from J; bases unmatched to any gene: 3. DNA of the CDR3: TGTGCCAGCAAGACGGGGGGCTACGAGCAGTACTTC. Amino acids: CASKTGGYEQYF.

About this clone itself: Possible read error: a much larger clone is one base away. The chain links TRBV10-3 to TRBJ2-7; 7 bases map to TRBD1. This CDR3 comprises 14 residues. The germline V gene encodes CDR1 ENHRY and CDR2 SYGVKD. Unmatched junction bases numbered 2, after V lost 0 bases and J lost 3 bases. The CDR3 coding sequence is TGTGCCATCAGTGAGTCGAGACAGGGCTACGAGCAGTACTTC. Its protein is CAISESRQGYEQYF.

The rearrangement links TRBV6-1 to TRBJ2-7; D is perhaps TRBD1 or TRBD2 (5 bases each). The CDR3 spans 14 residues. Between the trimmed V and J ends, which lost 10 bases and 6 bases, there was a span of 22 bases. Germline values: CDR1 MNHNS, CDR2 SASEGT. This CDR3 is CATRSGTELPEQYF. CDR3 bases: TGTGCCACCCGATCCGGGACCGAGCTCCCCGAGCAGTACTTC.